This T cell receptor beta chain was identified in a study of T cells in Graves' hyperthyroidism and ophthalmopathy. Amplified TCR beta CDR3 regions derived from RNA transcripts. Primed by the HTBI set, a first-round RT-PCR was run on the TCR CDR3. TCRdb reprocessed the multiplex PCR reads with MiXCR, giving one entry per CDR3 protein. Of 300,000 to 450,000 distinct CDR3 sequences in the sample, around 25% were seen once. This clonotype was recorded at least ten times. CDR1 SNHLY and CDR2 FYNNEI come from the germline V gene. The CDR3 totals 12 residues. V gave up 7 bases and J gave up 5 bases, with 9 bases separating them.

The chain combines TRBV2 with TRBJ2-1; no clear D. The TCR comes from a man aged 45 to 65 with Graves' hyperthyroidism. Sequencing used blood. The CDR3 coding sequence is TGTGCCAGCACTTATGGTCACAATGAGCAGTTCTTC. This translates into CASTYGHNEQFF.